This T cell receptor beta chain was documented in a study of PD-1 blockade in mismatch repair-deficient tumors. Points from the study as a whole: Tumor-resident clones, often absent from pretreatment blood, expanded after pembrolizumab and then contracted.

PCR or immunohistochemistry showed mismatch repair deficiency in every enrolled patient. Here immunoSEQ multiplex PCR was the method, and the copy in TCRdb shows in-frame clones only, minus some. The sample lists more than 15,000 clones, 80% to 85% occurring once. Per the germline V gene, CDR1 is SNHLY and CDR2 is FYNNEI. Trimming removed 2 bases from V and 8 bases from J; junction bases left unmatched: 8. CDR3 length: 14 residues. Points on this clone: What it binds is not known.

The sequence came from an adult with mismatch repair-deficient cancer. V and J are TRBV2 and TRBJ1-2; 7 nucleotides match TRBD1. This sample comprised PBMCs, obtained 4 weeks after starting pembrolizumab. The CDR3 sequence: CASSELVQGGGYTF. For the CDR3, the DNA is TGTGCCAGCAGTGAATTGGTTCAGGGGGGCGGCTACACCTTC.